The 32 T cell receptor beta chains below come from one sample, sequenced in a study of metastatic and nonmetastatic thyroid tumors. Patients were all untreated before their thyroid surgery. From the PCR reads, TCRdb re-called clones with MiXCR. The sample contains around 25,000 clones, about an eighth of which appear only once. The sequenced sample consisted of blood. The receptors were gathered from a female donor with papillary thyroid cancer or a benign thyroid nodule (not recorded which). Some clones in this sample may be carry-over from other donors' samples.

This clone was recorded many times. V is TRBV15 and J is TRBJ2-1, with unresolved D. Germline CDR1 reads LNHNV; CDR2 reads YYDKDF (reference sequence). The CDR3 has 14 residues. Trimming shortened V by 0 bases and J by 4 bases, and 7 bases separated the two germline ends. The CDR3 DNA follows: TGTGCCACCAGCAGAGAGGGTCGGTACAATGAGCAGTTCTTC. This translates into CATSREGRYNEQFF.

Ten or more counts support this clone. The rearrangement links TRBV11-2 to TRBJ2-3, with D possibly matching TRBD2 (6 bases). V was cut by 6 bases and J by 2 bases, with 15 bases left in between. The CDR3 totals 15 residues. Germline loops: CDR1 SGHAT, CDR2 FQNNGV. The CDR3, as DNA: TGTGCCAGCAGATCTTTTAGCGGAATCACAGATACGCAGTATTTT. Translating gives CASRSFSGITDTQYF.

The count of this clone is one. The genes are TRBV20-1 and TRBJ1-2; no clear D gene. Per the germline V gene, CDR1 is DFQATT and CDR2 is SNEGSKA (reference sequence). The CDR3 contains 13 residues. V shed 4 bases and J shed 2 bases, with 11 bases lying between them. For the CDR3, the DNA is TGCAGTGCTACCTTGGAGCTGAACTATGGCTACACCTTC. Translated, it gives CSATLELNYGYTF.

Many counts were recorded for this clone. V is TRBV3-1 and J is TRBJ2-1; D possibly corresponds to TRBD2 (6 bases). The CDR3 has 14 amino acids. Trimming removed 9 bases at V and 8 bases at J, with 20 bases between. The germline gives CDR1 LGHDT, CDR2 YNNKEL (reference sequence). CDR3 region: CASGDRGIRDEQFF. The CDR3 DNA follows: TGTGCCAGTGGGGATCGCGGGATTCGCGATGAGCAGTTCTTC.

The table lists this clone with many counts. The J gene is TRBJ1-2, the V gene TRBV30; D remains ambiguous. Germline values: CDR1 GTSNPN, CDR2 SVGIG (reference sequence). V lost 3 bases to trimming and J lost 1 base, with 15 bases between them. The CDR3 is 15 residues long. CDR3 sequence reads: CAWRYLERLNYGYTF. The CDR3, as DNA: TGTGCCTGGAGGTATTTAGAGCGTCTTAACTATGGCTACACCTTC.

On this clone: At one boundary the junction diverges from the germline segment, which might be a read error. In nucleotides, the CDR3 is TGCGCCAGCATCCAAGCACCCGTGGATACGCAGTACTTT. It is translated as CASIQAPVDTQYF. This chain connects TRBV4-1 to TRBJ2-3; no clear D. The germline V gene has CDR1 MGHRA and CDR2 YSYEKL. This CDR3 comprises 13 residues.

About this clone itself: With a much larger clone just one base away, this may be a read error. The V gene is TRBV29-1, the J gene TRBJ1-1; no clear D. V was trimmed by 3 bases and J by 0 bases, leaving 11 bases between them. The CDR3 consists of 14 residues. Germline assignment: CDR1 SQVTM and CDR2 ANQGSEA. CDR3 protein: CSVDAVGMNTEAFF. The CDR3, as DNA: TGCAGCGTTGATGCGGTAGGGATGAACACTGAAGCTTTCTTT.

This clone was detected ten times or more. The chain has TRBV15 and TRBJ2-1; 7 bases fit TRBD2. This CDR3 is 17 amino acids long. Germline-derived CDR1 and CDR2 are LNHNV and YYDKDF (reference sequence). Germline trimming cut 3 bases from V and 4 bases from J; bases unmatched to any gene: 12. The CDR3 here is CATSSATGLGVYNEQFF. CDR3 in DNA: TGTGCCACCAGCAGCGCCACCGGACTAGGAGTGTACAATGAGCAGTTCTTC.

In this sample, this clone is medium-sized (0.01 to 0.1%). The chain is built from TRBV20-1 and TRBJ2-5, with D tentatively TRBD2 (5 bases). V lost 2 bases and J lost 3, with 10 bases in between. This CDR3 contains 13 residues. CDR1 and CDR2 from the germline V gene are DFQATT and SNEGSKA (reference sequence). The CDR3 is CSARLAGKETQYF. CDR3 nucleotide sequence: TGCAGTGCTAGACTAGCCGGGAAAGAGACCCAGTACTTC.

In this sample, this clone turned up many times. V and J are TRBV19 and TRBJ2-1, with D perhaps TRBD2 (6 bases). Trimming stripped 3 bases from V and 6 bases from J, with 12 bases between. This CDR3 spans 14 amino acids. Germline lookup yields CDR1 LNHDA and CDR2 SQIVND (reference sequence). CDR3 sequence: CASSMRGGINEQFF. For the CDR3, the DNA is TGTGCCAGTAGTATGCGTGGCGGGATCAATGAGCAGTTCTTC.

The sample holds many counts of this clone. The chain carries TRBV28 and TRBJ2-7; 11 bases fit TRBD2. From germline, CDR1 is MDHEN and CDR2 SYDVKM. The V gene end was trimmed by 4 bases and the J gene end by 4 bases; junction bases not matched to a gene: 6. This CDR3 has 15 residues. The CDR3 loop reads CASSSPGLAVYEQYF. CDR3 coding DNA: TGTGCCAGCAGTTCCCCGGGACTAGCGGTATACGAGCAGTACTTC.

There are many counts of this clone. Possible read error: a much larger clone is one base away. The chain carries TRBV6-1 and TRBJ2-1, with 9 nucleotides matching TRBD1. The germline gives CDR1 MNHNS, CDR2 SASEGT. There are 15 residues in the CDR3. CDR3 bases: TGTGCCAGCAGCGGGACAGGGTCCTCCTACGATGAGCAGTTCTTC. This gives the protein CASSGTGSSYDEQFF.

With regard to this clone: Sequence at one end of the junction differs from germline and may be a read error. This chain uses TRBV6-1 with TRBJ1-2, with a possible D match to TRBD1 (5 bases). The CDR3 contains 15 residues. Germline CDR1 is MNHNS and CDR2 is SASEGT. The CDR3, as DNA: TGTGCCAGCAGATCAGTCCCCGGGACTAACTATTGCTACACCTTC. Residues: CASRSVPGTNYCYTF.

This clone was seen ten or more times. The chain employs TRBV12-3 or TRBV12-4 and TRBJ1-6, with D unclear. The length of the CDR3 is 15 residues. Trimming removed 5 bases at V and 8 bases at J, with 16 bases between. Here the CDR3 reads CASSPTTGRDSPLHF. The CDR3 bases are TGTGCCAGCAGTCCAACCACCGGGCGCGATTCACCCCTCCACTTT.

This chain joins TRBV7-3 and TRBJ2-3; TRBD2 matches at 10 bases. J lost 9 bases, V lost 3 bases, and 12 bases had no gene match. This CDR3 contains 16 residues. The V gene's germline CDR1 is SGHTA and CDR2 FQGTGA. The CDR3 nucleotides are TGTGCCAGCAGCTTGAGCGGACTAGCGGCCCCGGGGACGCAGTATTTT. Its protein is CASSLSGLAAPGTQYF.

This clone has ten or more counts. The junction and the germline gene differ at one end; a read error may be behind it. The chain carries TRBV28 and TRBJ1-2; D remains unclear. The CDR3 has 12 residues. Germline CDR1 is MDHEN and CDR2 is SYDVKM. The CDR3 DNA reads as TGTGCCAGCACGGCTTTCGGATATGACTACACCTTC. It yields the protein CASTAFGYDYTF.

As regards this clone: A much larger clone differs by one base, so this may be a read error. CDR3 in amino acids: CSALIYNEQFF. CDR3 in DNA: TGCAGCGCCCTTATATACAATGAGCAGTTCTTC. The gene calls are TRBV29-1 and TRBJ2-1, with D unresolved. Per the germline V gene, CDR1 is SQVTM and CDR2 is ANQGSEA. V was clipped by 7 bases and J by 4 bases, with 8 bases between them. The CDR3 is 11 residues long.

This clone was recorded many times. The CDR3 loop reads CASSFAFYNEQFF. For the CDR3, the DNA is TGTGCCAGCAGCTTTGCATTTTACAATGAGCAGTTCTTC. The chain joins TRBV7-9 to TRBJ2-1; D unclear. Germline assignment: CDR1 SEHNR and CDR2 FQNEAQ (reference sequence). The V gene lost 3 bases and the J gene lost 4 bases, with 7 bases spanning the gap. CDR3 length: 13 amino acids.

At least ten counts were recorded for this clone. This chain uses TRBV19 with TRBJ1-1, with D hard to call. CDR1 is LNHDA, CDR2 SQIVND, per germline (reference sequence). Deletions cut 2 bases from V and 0 bases from J, with 10 bases between. This CDR3 spans 15 amino acids. As DNA, the CDR3 is TGTGCCAGTAGTATAACGGCTGCGATGAACACTGAAGCTTTCTTT. Translated: CASSITAAMNTEAFF. Looking up the rest from reference TRBV19 and TRBJ1-1 gives the full variable domain: DGGITQSPKYLFRKEGQNVTLSCEQNLNHDAMYWYRQDPGQGLRLIYYSQIVNDFQKGDIAEGYSVSREKKESFPLTVTSAQKNPTAFYLCASSITAAMNTEAFFGQGTRLTVV.

This clone has ten or more counts. This chain joins TRBV6-6 and TRBJ2-1; possibly TRBD2 for D (7 bases). V shed 2 bases and J shed 5 bases, with 13 bases lying between them. The CDR3 consists of 15 residues. The germline V gene has CDR1 MNHNY and CDR2 SVGAGI (reference sequence). This chain's CDR3 is CASSYGGGGHNEQFF. Here the CDR3 DNA reads TGTGCCAGCAGTTACGGGGGGGGCGGACACAATGAGCAGTTCTTC.

This clone was picked up many times. This chain links TRBV7-9 with TRBJ2-1; D assignment may be TRBD1 or TRBD2 (5 bases each). CDR1 and CDR2 (germline): SEHNR, FQNEAQ (reference sequence). The length of the CDR3 is 16 residues. V was clipped by 1 base and J by 3 bases, with 13 bases between them. The CDR3 loop is CASSLDSGPGYNEQFF. DNA for the CDR3: TGTGCCAGCAGCTTAGATTCGGGACCTGGCTACAATGAGCAGTTCTTC. Combining the CDR3 with reference TRBV7-9 and TRBJ2-1 gives the whole variable domain DTGVSQNPRHKITKRGQNVTFRCDPISEHNRLYWYRQTLGQGPEFLTYFQNEAQLEKSRLLSDRFSAERPKGSFSTLEIQRTEQGDSAMYLCASSLDSGPGYNEQFFGPGTRLTVL.

The gene calls are TRBV28 and TRBJ2-7; possibly TRBD1 for D (6 bases). This CDR3 has 14 amino acids. With 5 bases removed from V and 3 bases from J, the gap between germline ends came to 14 bases. The germline V gene encodes CDR1 MDHEN and CDR2 SYDVKM. The CDR3 loop reads CASSRDTAHYEQYV. DNA of the CDR3: TGTGCCAGCAGTCGGGACACAGCCCACTACGAGCAGTACGTC.

In this sample, this clone turned up many times. V and J are TRBV6-2 or TRBV6-3 and TRBJ2-1, with a tentative D call TRBD2 (6 bases). Germline lookup yields CDR1 MNHEY and CDR2 SVGEGT. This CDR3 is built from 16 residues. Trimming removed 6 bases from V and 5 bases from J, with 20 bases in between. The CDR3 sequence: CASRTLALGVHNEQFF. Written as DNA, the CDR3 is TGTGCCAGCAGGACCCTAGCGTTGGGGGTTCACAATGAGCAGTTCTTC.

The table lists this clone with many counts. The genes are TRBV27 and TRBJ1-2; 10 nucleotides match TRBD1. This CDR3 has 15 residues. V dropped 4 bases and J dropped 4; count of bases not matched to a gene: 6. Germline V gene lookup returns CDR1 MNHEY and CDR2 SMNVEV (reference sequence). CDR3 sequence (DNA): TGTGCCAGCAGTTCCGGGACAGGGGCTTTCTATGGCTACACCTTC. Amino acids: CASSSGTGAFYGYTF.

This clone came up many times. CDR3 nucleotide sequence: TGCGCCAGCAGCTCTATCGCTAGCGGCAATTACGAGCAGTACTTC. The encoded protein is CASSSIASGNYEQYF. The chain joins TRBV4-1 to TRBJ2-7, with 7 bases fitting TRBD2. J lost 4 bases, V lost 5 bases, and 11 bases had no gene match. The CDR3 is 15 amino acids. The germline V gene encodes CDR1 MGHRA and CDR2 YSYEKL.

This clone occurred many times. This chain uses TRBV4-2 with TRBJ2-1, with 8 nucleotides matching TRBD2. V dropped 4 bases and J dropped 8; count of bases not matched to a gene: 10. Per the germline V gene, CDR1 is LGHNA and CDR2 is YNFKEQ. The CDR3 runs 15 residues. The CDR3 sequence: CASSPRGLVFDEQFF. CDR3 nucleotide sequence: TGTGCCAGCAGCCCCCGGGGACTAGTGTTCGATGAGCAGTTCTTC.

This clone was seen at least ten times. CDR3 residues: CSARTTLGDTQYF. The CDR3 DNA reads as TGCAGTGCCAGGACTACCCTGGGCGATACGCAGTATTTT. The J gene is TRBJ2-3, the V gene TRBV20-1, with D perhaps matching TRBD2 (6 bases). The CDR3 runs to 13 residues. V lost 6 bases to trimming and J lost 6 bases, with 16 bases between them. The germline gives CDR1 DFQATT, CDR2 SNEGSKA (reference sequence).

A word on this clone: This may be a read error: a much more frequent sequence differs by one nucleotide. The chain links TRBV15 to TRBJ1-1; the D is unclear. Germline values: CDR1 LNHNV, CDR2 YYDKDF (reference sequence). The CDR3 is 14 residues long. CDR3 sequence reads: CAASRDRQAKEAFF. The CDR3 DNA follows: TGTGCCGCCAGCAGAGATCGGCAGGCGAAGGAAGCTTTCTTT.

At least ten counts were recorded for this clone. The chain uses TRBV7-9 and TRBJ2-3; 8 bases are shared with TRBD2. The CDR3 length is 16 residues. Losses at the gene ends were 5 bases for V and 1 base for J; bases not matched to a gene: 8. The germline CDR1 and CDR2 sequences are SEHNR and FQNEAQ (reference sequence). CDR3 sequence reads: CASSRGAGVGTDTQYF. DNA of the CDR3: TGTGCCAGCAGCCGCGGAGCGGGAGTGGGCACAGATACGCAGTATTTT.

Many counts were recorded for this clone. A much larger clonotype is one base distant, so this may be a read error. This sequence joins TRBV7-8 and TRBJ2-7; TRBD1 or TRBD2 may be the D gene (5 bases each). Per germline, CDR1 SGHVS and CDR2 FQNEAQ. The CDR3 sequence is 14 residues long. In nucleotides, the CDR3 is TGTGCCAGCAGCTTCTTCGATGGGGGATACGAGCAGTGCTTC. This codes for CASSFFDGGYEQCF.

This clone was seen ten or more times. This chain links TRBV2 with TRBJ1-4; D uncertain. Germline lookup yields CDR1 SNHLY and CDR2 FYNNEI. Between the trimmed V and J ends, which lost 6 bases and 7 bases, there was a span of 9 bases. The CDR3 loop spans 12 amino acids. The CDR3 DNA reads as TGTGCCAGCAGCGGGAGTAGTGAAAAACTGTTTTTT. This encodes CASSGSSEKLFF.

This chain joins TRBV20-1 and TRBJ1-5; 9 bases map to TRBD1. CDR1 is DFQATT, CDR2 SNEGSKA, per germline (reference sequence). Trimming cost V 3 bases and J 0 bases; bases outside gene matches: 9. The CDR3 is 17 amino acids. The CDR3 DNA reads TGCAGTGCTAGTACCGGGACAGGGAGCAATAGCAATCAGCCCCAGCATTTT. It specifies CSASTGTGSNSNQPQHF.